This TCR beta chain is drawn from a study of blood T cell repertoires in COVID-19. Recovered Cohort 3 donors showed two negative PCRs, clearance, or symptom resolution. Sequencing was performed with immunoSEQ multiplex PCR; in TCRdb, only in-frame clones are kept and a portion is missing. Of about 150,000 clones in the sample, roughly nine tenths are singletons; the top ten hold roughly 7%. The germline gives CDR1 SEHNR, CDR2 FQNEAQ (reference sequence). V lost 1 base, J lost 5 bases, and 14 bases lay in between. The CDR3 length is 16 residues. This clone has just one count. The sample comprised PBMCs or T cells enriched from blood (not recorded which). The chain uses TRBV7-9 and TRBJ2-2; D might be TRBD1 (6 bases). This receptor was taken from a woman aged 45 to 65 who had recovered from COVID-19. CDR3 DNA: TGTGCCAGCAGCTTAGACAGGGCCGTGGTGACCGGGGAGCTGTTTTTT. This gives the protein CASSLDRAVVTGELFF.